This TCR beta chain derives from a study of OX40 agonist ivuxolimab in advanced cancers. Clones were read by immunoSEQ multiplex PCR, and TCRdb kept only the in-frame ones, dropping some. The sample shows 90,000 to 100,000 clones, about 96% of them seen only once. Study-level findings and limits: Some patients without response likewise showed low normalized clonal expansion.

Patients had blood sampled at baseline and again on cycle 4 day 1 and cycle 7 day 1. This CDR3 is 13 amino acids long. V shed 3 bases and J shed 0 bases, with 5 bases lying between them. Germline V gives CDR1 LNHDA, CDR2 SQIVND (reference sequence). This clone was recorded once. Its antigen is unidentified. V gene TRBV19 combines with J gene TRBJ1-1; no clear D gene. This sequence was found in an adult with an advanced solid tumor such as melanoma, head and neck, liver or kidney cancer. Here the sequenced sample was CD4+ or CD8+ T cells sorted from blood, taken in a trial of the OX40 agonist ivuxolimab. CDR3 in amino acids: CASSMGLNTEAFF. The CDR3, as DNA: TGTGCCAGTAGTATGGGCCTGAACACTGAAGCTTTCTTT.